These 18 T cell receptor beta chains were all obtained from the same sample, sequenced in a study of OX40 agonist ivuxolimab in advanced cancers. Here immunoSEQ multiplex PCR was the method, and the copy in TCRdb shows in-frame clones only, minus some. The sample shows 55,000 to 75,000 clones, around 82% of them seen only once. Sample: CD4+ or CD8+ T cells sorted from blood, taken in a trial of the OX40 agonist ivuxolimab. The receptors derive from an adult with an advanced solid tumor such as melanoma, head and neck, liver or kidney cancer.

The V gene is TRBV5-6, the J gene TRBJ2-1, with 7 bases that match TRBD1. CDR1 SGHDT and CDR2 YYEEEE come from the germline V gene. The V gene end was trimmed by 0 bases and the J gene end by 8 bases; junction bases not matched to a gene: 5. This CDR3 has 14 residues. The CDR3 loop is CASSLGDSVDEQFF. In DNA, the CDR3 is TGTGCCAGCAGCTTGGGGGACAGTGTCGATGAGCAGTTCTTC.

CDR3 bases: TGTGCCATCAGCGACCAAGGGGGGAGCTACGGGGGGAGCTCCTACGAGCAGTACTTC. Its translation is CAISDQGGSYGGSSYEQYF. This chain links TRBV10-3 with TRBJ2-7, with D possibly matching TRBD2 (7 bases). The germline V gene encodes CDR1 ENHRY and CDR2 SYGVKD. The CDR3 length is 19 residues. The V and J ends lost 6 bases and 0 bases respectively, with 27 bases between them.

The CDR3 sequence is CASSRSDRRETQYF. The CDR3 DNA is TGTGCCAGCTCACGTTCCGACAGGCGAGAGACCCAGTACTTC. The chain joins TRBV18 to TRBJ2-5, with a possible D match to TRBD1 (6 bases). Germline-derived CDR1 and CDR2 are KGHSH and LQKENI. The V end lost 4 bases, the J end lost 4 bases, and 13 bases lay between the germline ends. The CDR3 runs to 14 residues.

The gene calls are TRBV5-6 and TRBJ2-1; D is ambiguous. Germline V gene lookup returns CDR1 SGHDT and CDR2 YYEEEE. V was shortened by 8 bases and J by 2 bases, with 20 bases between the two germline ends. This CDR3 is 16 amino acids long. The CDR3 spells CASCSDRRPPYNEQFF. DNA of the CDR3: TGTGCCAGTTGCTCGGACCGACGCCCCCCCTACAATGAGCAGTTCTTC.

This sequence joins TRBV6-1 and TRBJ1-3; D not resolved. The V end lost 4 bases, the J end lost 4 bases, and 5 bases lay between the germline ends. CDR1 is MNHNS, CDR2 SASEGT, per germline. The CDR3 runs 12 residues. The CDR3 DNA sequence: TGTGCCAGCAGTGTTTGGGGAAACACCATATATTTT. Translation: CASSVWGNTIYF.

CDR3 nucleotide sequence: TGTGCCAGTAGTATTGACAGGAACGGCGGCGAGCAGTTCTTC. This codes for CASSIDRNGGEQFF. The chain links TRBV19 to TRBJ2-1; maybe TRBD1 (6 bases). Trimming cost V 3 bases and J 10 bases, with 16 bases left between them. The CDR3 length is 14 residues. Germline CDR1 reads LNHDA; CDR2 reads SQIVND (reference sequence).

The CDR3 nucleotides read TGTGCCAGCAGTGCCCTGGGATACTATGGCTACACCTTC. Its protein is CASSALGYYGYTF. The chain links TRBV2 to TRBJ1-2, with no clear D. The germline V and J ends were trimmed by 4 bases and 3 bases, with 9 bases remaining between them. CDR3 length equals 13 residues. Per the germline V gene, CDR1 is SNHLY and CDR2 is FYNNEI.

The V gene is TRBV20-1, the J gene TRBJ1-4; D gene uncertain. The germline CDR1 and CDR2 sequences are DFQATT and SNEGSKA (reference sequence). Trimming left V 6 bases short and J 4 bases short, with 3 bases between. This CDR3 is built from 10 residues. CDR3 residues: CSAYNEKLFF. The CDR3 bases are TGCAGTGCCTATAATGAAAAACTGTTTTTT.

A single count supports this clone. The J gene is TRBJ2-7, the V gene TRBV5-4, with D maybe TRBD1 (5 bases). The V end lost 7 bases, the J end lost 4 bases, and 18 bases lay between the germline ends. This CDR3 contains 14 residues. Per germline, CDR1 SGHNT and CDR2 YYREEE (reference sequence). CDR3 coding DNA: TGTGCCAGCCACATAAGGGGATTGATGTACGAGCAGTACTTC. As protein: CASHIRGLMYEQYF.

This chain connects TRBV2 to TRBJ1-5, with 9 bases fitting TRBD1. Germline V gives CDR1 SNHLY, CDR2 FYNNEI. The CDR3 runs to 14 residues. Trimming took 5 bases from V and 6 from J; bases not matched to a gene: 5. CDR3 sequence reads: CASSSGTGSQPQHF. CDR3 bases: TGTGCCAGCAGTTCCGGGACAGGGAGTCAGCCCCAGCATTTT.

This chain connects TRBV19 to TRBJ2-4, with D possibly TRBD1 on 6 matching bases. CDR1 is LNHDA, CDR2 SQIVND, per germline (reference sequence). Deletions cut 9 bases from V and 6 bases from J, with 15 bases between. The CDR3 consists of 13 residues. The CDR3 DNA is TGTGCCAGCAGCCAGGGGATCCCAAACATTCAGTACTTC. Protein: CASSQGIPNIQYF.

The chain uses TRBV5-1 and TRBJ2-3; the D call may be TRBD1 or TRBD2 (5 bases each). The V gene lost 0 bases and the J gene lost 1 base, with 12 bases spanning the gap. The CDR3 has 16 residues. Per germline, CDR1 SGHRS and CDR2 YFSETQ. The CDR3 coding sequence is TGCGCCAGCAGCTTGGGCCCGGGGCGGGGCACAGATACGCAGTATTTT. It translates to CASSLGPGRGTDTQYF.

The V and J genes are TRBV27 and TRBJ1-6; maybe TRBD1 (5 bases). V lost 3 bases to trimming and J lost 6 bases, with 9 bases between them. From germline, CDR1 is MNHEY and CDR2 SMNVEV (reference sequence). The CDR3 is made up of 14 amino acids. CDR3 residues: CASSFGRANSPLHF. In DNA, the CDR3 is TGTGCCAGCAGTTTCGGCAGGGCTAATTCACCCCTCCACTTT.

The chain is built from TRBV20-1 and TRBJ2-7; D remains ambiguous. CDR3 size: 11 residues. Germline assignment: CDR1 DFQATT and CDR2 SNEGSKA (reference sequence). V gave up 6 bases and J gave up 3 bases, with 9 bases separating them. CDR3 coding DNA: TGCAGTGCCACAAGCCTCTACGAGCAGTACTTC. Its protein product is CSATSLYEQYF.

This clone is a singleton in its sample. The rearrangement joins TRBV4-1 to TRBJ1-1; TRBD1 aligns across 7 bases. The CDR3 has 15 residues. With 4 bases clipped from V and 1 base from J, the junction kept 6 bases outside the gene matches. Germline V lookup: CDR1 MGHRA, CDR2 YSYEKL. CDR3 nucleotides: TGCGCCAGCAGCCCCCAGGGACAGAGGAACACTGAAGCTTTCTTT. Translated: CASSPQGQRNTEAFF.

The CDR3 bases are TGTGCCAGTAGTACAGGGATGAGGCAGCCCCAGCATTTT. Amino acids: CASSTGMRQPQHF. This chain joins TRBV19 and TRBJ1-5; weak D call: TRBD1 (5 bases). The V and J ends lost 4 bases and 7 bases respectively, with 11 bases between them. Germline-derived CDR1 and CDR2 are LNHDA and SQIVND (reference sequence). The CDR3 contains 13 residues.

The V call is TRBV18, the J call TRBJ1-1; possible D gene TRBD1, 5 bases. V dropped 3 bases and J dropped 6 bases, with 23 bases sitting between them. The CDR3 sequence is 17 residues long. Germline V gives CDR1 KGHSH, CDR2 LQKENI. CDR3 nucleotides: TGTGCCAGCTCACCCTACATTGTGACAGACGGTGCTCCTGAAGCTTTCTTT. Residues: CASSPYIVTDGAPEAFF.

The V and J genes are TRBV5-1 and TRBJ2-3; 8 bases align to TRBD2. The junction had 7 bases not matched to a gene; V was cut back by 4 bases and J by 0 bases. The CDR3 runs 16 residues. CDR1 is SGHRS, CDR2 YFSETQ, per germline. In DNA, the CDR3 is TGCGCCAGCAGCCCGGGGGGGGCTACTAGCACAGATACGCAGTATTTT. Residues: CASSPGGATSTDTQYF.